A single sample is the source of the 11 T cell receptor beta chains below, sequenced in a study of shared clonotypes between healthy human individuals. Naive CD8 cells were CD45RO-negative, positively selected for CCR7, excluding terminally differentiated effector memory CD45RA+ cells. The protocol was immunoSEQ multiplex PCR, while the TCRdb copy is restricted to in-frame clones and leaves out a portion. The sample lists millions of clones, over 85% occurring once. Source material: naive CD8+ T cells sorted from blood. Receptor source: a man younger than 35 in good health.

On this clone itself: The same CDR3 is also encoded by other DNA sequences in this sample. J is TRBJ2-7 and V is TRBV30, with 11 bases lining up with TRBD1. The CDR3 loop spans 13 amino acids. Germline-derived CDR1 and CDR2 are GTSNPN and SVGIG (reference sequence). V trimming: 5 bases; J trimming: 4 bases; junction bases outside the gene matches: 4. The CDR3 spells CAWSGTGGYEQYF. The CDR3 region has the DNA TGTGCCTGGTCCGGGACAGGGGGTTACGAGCAGTACTTC.

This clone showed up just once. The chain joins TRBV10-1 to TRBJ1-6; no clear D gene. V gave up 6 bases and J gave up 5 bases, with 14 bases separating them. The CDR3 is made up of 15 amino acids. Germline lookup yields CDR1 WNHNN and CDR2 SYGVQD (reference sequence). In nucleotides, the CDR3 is TGCGCCAGCAGCGACGGACCGATTAATAATTCACCCCTCCACTTT. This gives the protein CASSDGPINNSPLHF.

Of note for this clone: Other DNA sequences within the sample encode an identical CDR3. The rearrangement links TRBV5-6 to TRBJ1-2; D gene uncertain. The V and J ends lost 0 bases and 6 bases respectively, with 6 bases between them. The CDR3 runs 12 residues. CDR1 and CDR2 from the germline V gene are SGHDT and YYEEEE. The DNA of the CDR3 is TGTGCCAGCAGCTTGGAGGGAAATGGCTACACCTTC. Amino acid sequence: CASSLEGNGYTF. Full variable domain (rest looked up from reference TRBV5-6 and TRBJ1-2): DAGVTQSPTHLIKTRGQQVTLRCSPKSGHDTVSWYQQALGQGPQFIFQYYEEEERQRGNFPDRFSGHQFPNYSSELNVNALLLGDSALYLCASSLEGNGYTFGSGTRLTVV.

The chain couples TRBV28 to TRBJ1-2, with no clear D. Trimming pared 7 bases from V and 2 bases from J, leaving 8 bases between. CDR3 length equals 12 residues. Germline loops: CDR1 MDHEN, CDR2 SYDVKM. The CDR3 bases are TGTGCCAGCAAGTGGCAGAACTATGGCTACACCTTC. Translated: CASKWQNYGYTF.

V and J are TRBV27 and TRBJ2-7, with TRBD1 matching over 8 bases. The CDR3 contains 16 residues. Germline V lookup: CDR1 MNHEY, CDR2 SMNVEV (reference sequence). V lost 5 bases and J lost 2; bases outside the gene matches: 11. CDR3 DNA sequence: TGTGCCAGCAGTCAGTCCGTGGGACAGGTCGCCTACGAGCAGTACTTC. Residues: CASSQSVGQVAYEQYF.

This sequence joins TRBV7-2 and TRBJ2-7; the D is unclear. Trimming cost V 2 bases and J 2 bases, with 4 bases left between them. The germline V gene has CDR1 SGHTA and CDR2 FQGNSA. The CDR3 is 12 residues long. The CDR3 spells CASSLKAYEQYF. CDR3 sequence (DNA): TGTGCCAGCAGCTTAAAGGCCTACGAGCAGTACTTC.

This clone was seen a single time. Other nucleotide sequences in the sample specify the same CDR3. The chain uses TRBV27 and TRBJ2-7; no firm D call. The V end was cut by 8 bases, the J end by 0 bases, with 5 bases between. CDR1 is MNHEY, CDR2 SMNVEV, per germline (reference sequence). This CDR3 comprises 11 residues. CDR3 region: CASGYSYEQYF. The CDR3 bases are TGTGCCAGCGGCTACTCCTACGAGCAGTACTTC.

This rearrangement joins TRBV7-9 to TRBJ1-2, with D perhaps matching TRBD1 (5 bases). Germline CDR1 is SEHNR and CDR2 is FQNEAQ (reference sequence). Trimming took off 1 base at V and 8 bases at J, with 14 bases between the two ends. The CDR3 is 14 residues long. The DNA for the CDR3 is TGTGCCAGCAGCTTAGGGTCGGGGGTGGCCGGCTACACCTTC. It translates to CASSLGSGVAGYTF.

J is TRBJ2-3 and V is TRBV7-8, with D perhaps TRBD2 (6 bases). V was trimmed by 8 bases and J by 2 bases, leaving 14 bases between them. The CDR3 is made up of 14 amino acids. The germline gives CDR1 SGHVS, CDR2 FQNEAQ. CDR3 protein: CASSPPGATDTQYF. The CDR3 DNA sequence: TGTGCCAGCTCCCCCCCGGGAGCCACAGATACGCAGTATTTT.

CDR3 DNA sequence: TGTGCCAGCAGTCTTCAGAACACTGAAGCTTTCTTT. It is translated as CASSLQNTEAFF. This chain connects TRBV28 to TRBJ1-1; no firm D call. The CDR3 totals 12 residues. The germline V and J ends were trimmed by 5 bases and 1 base, with 5 bases remaining between them. In germline, CDR1 is MDHEN, CDR2 SYDVKM.

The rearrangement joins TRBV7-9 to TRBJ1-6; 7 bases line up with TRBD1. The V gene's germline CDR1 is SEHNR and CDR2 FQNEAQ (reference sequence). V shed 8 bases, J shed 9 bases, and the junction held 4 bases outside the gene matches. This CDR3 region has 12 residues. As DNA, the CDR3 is TGTGCCAGCCGACAGGGAGGTTCACCCCTCCACTTT. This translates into CASRQGGSPLHF.